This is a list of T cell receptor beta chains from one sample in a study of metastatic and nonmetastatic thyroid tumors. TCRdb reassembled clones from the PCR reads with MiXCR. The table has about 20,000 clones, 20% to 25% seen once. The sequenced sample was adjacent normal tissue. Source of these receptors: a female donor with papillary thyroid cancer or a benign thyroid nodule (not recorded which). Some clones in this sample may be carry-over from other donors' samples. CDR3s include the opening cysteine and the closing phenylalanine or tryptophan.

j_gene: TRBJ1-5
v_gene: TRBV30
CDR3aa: CAWSGVYRNQPQHF

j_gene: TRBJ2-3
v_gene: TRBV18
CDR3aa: CASSPLERDRGTDTQYF

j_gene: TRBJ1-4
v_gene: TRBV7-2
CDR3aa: CASSFRQAPNEKLFF

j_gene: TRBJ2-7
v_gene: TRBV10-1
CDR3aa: CASNASGNPFSYEQYF

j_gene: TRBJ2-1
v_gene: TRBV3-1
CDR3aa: CASSHFSGRDPFF

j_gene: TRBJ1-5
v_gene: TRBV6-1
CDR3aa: CASSEAPRQPQHF

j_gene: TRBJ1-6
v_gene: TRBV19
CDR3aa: CASSIRQGSPLHF

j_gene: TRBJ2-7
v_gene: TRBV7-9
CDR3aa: CASSTAGNTYEQYF

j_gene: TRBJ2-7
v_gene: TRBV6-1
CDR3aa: CASRPPGGYEQYF

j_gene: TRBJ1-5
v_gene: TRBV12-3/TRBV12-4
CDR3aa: CASSPTGGNQPQHF

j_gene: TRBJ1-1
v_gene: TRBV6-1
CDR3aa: CATVGGQFMNTEAFF

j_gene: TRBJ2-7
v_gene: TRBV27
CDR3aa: CASSSSYEQYF

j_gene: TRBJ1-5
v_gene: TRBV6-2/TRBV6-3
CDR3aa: CASRTPGVWGNQPQHF

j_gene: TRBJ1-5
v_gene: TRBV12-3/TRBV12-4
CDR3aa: CASSGTGDQPQHF

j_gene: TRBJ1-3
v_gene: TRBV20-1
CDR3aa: CSATYSGNTIYF

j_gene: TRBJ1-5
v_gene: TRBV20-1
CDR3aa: CSAMSNQPQHF

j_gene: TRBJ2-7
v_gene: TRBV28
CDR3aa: CASSSSGILVYEQYF

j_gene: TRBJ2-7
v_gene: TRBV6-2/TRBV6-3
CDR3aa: CASRQGLAQYF

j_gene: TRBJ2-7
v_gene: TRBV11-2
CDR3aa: CASSLGQGAYEQYF

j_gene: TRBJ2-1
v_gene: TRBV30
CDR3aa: CAWSFSGLAVNNEQFF

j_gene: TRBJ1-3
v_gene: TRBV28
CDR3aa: CASSWARWVNTIYF

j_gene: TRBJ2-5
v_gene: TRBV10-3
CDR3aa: CAISDPRTGPQETQYF

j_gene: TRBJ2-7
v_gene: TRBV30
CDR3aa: CAWSSLPTASGDQYF

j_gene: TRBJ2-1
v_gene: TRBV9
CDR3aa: CASSVGGSRLGAEQFF

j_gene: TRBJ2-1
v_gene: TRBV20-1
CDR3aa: CSAVRQCQFF

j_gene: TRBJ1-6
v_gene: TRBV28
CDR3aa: CASSYLGGNSPLHF

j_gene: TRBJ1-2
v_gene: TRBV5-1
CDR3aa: CASSDGRGYTF

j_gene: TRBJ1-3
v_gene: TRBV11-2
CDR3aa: CASSFGTGVGNTIYF

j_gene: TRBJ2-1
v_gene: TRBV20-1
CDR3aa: CSAHQFMNEQFF

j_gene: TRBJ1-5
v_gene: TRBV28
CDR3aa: CASSPGTGSYSNQPQHF

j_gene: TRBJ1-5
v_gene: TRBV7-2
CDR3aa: CASSLLGMNNQPQHF

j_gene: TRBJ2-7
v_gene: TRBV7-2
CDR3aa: CASSPGLAGEEQYF

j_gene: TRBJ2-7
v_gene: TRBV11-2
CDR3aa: CASSPGLAGESEQYF

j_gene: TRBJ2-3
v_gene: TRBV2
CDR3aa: CASPAERGDTQYF

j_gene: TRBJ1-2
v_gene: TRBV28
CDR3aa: CATNRDGGYGYTF

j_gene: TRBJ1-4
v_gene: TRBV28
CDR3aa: CASSPGQGDEKLFF

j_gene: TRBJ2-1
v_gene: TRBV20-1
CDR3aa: CSAPRWGGPYDEQFF

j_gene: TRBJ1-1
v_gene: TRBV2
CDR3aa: CASSLDRGGTEAFF

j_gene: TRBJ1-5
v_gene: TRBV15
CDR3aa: CATSRLQGRGYSNQPQHF

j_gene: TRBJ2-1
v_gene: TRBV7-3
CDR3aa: CASSYIGGEQFF

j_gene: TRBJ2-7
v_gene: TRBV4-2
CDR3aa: CASSQVQGGSYEQYF

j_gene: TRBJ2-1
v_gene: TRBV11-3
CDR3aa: CASSLAGTSGYNEQFF

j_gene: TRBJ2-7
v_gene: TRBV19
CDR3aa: CASRDGWSEQYF

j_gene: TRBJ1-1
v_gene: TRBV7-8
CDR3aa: CASRPDRETEAFF

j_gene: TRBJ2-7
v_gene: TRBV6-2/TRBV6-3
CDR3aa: CASRLTGGYEQYF

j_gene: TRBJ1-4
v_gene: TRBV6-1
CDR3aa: CASSEDRQELEKLFF

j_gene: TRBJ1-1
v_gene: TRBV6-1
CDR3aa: CASRGTGGSEAFF

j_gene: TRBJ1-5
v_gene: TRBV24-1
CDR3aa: CATSDASGYQPQHF

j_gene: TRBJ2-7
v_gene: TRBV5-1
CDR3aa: CASSSTSGSYEQYF

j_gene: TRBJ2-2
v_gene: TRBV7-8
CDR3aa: CASSLAAGGLTGELFF

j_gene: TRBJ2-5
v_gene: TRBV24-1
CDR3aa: CATRGTSVQETQYF

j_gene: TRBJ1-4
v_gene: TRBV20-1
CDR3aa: CSARDSGRTKLFF

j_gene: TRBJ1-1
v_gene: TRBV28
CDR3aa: CASSFERTEAFF

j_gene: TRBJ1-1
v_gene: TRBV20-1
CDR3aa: CSARVGLVNTEAFF

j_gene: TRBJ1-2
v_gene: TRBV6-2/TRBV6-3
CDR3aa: CASTQMERGGYTF

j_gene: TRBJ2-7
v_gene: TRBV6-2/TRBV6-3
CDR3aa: CASRLVLGEQYF

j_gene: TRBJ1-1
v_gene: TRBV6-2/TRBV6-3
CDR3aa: CASSSDRGWGGTEAFF

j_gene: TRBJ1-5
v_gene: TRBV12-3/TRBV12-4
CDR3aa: CASSPGTGLNQPQHF

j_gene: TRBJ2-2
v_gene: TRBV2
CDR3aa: CASSLRQGTGELFF

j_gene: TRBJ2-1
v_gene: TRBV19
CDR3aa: CASRPEILNNEQFF